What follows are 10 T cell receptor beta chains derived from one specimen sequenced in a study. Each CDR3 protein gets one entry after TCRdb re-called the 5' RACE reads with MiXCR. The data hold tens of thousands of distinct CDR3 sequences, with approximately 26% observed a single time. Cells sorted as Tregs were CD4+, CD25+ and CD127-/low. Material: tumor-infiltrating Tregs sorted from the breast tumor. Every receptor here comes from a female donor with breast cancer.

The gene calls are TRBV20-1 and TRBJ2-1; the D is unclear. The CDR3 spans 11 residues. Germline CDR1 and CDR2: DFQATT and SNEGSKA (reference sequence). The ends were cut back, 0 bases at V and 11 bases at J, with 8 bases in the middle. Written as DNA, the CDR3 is TGCAGTGCTAGAGAGGGAACGAAGCAGTTCTTC. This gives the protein CSAREGTKQFF.

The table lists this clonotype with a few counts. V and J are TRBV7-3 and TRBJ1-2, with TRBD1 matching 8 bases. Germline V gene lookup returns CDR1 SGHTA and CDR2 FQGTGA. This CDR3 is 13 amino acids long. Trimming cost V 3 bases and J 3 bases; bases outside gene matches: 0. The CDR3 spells CASSLDRDYGYTF. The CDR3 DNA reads TGTGCCAGCAGCTTGGACAGGGACTATGGCTACACCTTC.

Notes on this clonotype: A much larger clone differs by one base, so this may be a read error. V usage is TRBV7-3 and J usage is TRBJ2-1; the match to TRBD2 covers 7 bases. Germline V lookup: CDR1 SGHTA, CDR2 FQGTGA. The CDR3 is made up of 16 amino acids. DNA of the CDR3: TGTGCCAGCAGCTTAACTGGCGCGGGAGCAGGGAATGACCAGTTCTTC. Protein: CASSLTGAGAGNDQFF.

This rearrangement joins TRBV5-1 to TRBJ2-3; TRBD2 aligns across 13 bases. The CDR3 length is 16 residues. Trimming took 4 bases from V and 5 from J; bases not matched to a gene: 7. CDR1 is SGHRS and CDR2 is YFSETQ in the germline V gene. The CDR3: CASSVGLAGVGDTQYF. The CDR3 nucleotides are TGCGCCAGCAGCGTCGGACTAGCGGGAGTTGGAGATACGCAGTATTTT.

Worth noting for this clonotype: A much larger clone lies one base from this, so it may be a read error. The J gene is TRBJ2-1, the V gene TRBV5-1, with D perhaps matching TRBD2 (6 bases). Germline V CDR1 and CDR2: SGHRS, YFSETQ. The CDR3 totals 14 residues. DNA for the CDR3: TGCACCAGCAGCCTCGGGGGCTCCTACAATGAGCAGTTCTTC. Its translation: CTSSLGGSYNEQFF.

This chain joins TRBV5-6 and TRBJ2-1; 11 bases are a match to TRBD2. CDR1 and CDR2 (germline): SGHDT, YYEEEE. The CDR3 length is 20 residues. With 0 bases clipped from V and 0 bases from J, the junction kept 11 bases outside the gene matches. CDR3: CASSLVGTSGAGLSYNEQFF. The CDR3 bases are TGTGCCAGCAGCTTGGTAGGGACTAGCGGAGCTGGCCTCTCCTACAATGAGCAGTTCTTC.

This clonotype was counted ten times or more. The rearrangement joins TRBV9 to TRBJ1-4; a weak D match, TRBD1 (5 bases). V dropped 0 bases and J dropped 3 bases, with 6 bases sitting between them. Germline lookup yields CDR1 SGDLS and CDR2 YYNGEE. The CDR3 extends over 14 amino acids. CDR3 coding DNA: TGTGCCAGCAGCGTAGGGGGGGCTAATGAAAAACTGTTTTTT. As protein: CASSVGGANEKLFF.

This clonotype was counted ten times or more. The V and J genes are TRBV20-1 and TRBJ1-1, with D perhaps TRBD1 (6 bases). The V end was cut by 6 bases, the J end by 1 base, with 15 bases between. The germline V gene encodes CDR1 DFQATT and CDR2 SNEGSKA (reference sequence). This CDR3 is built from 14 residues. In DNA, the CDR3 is TGCAGTGCCTTAAAGGGGGGGGAGAACACTGAAGCTTTCTTT. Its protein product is CSALKGGENTEAFF.

CDR3 in DNA: TGTGCCACCAGCAGTAGTATAGCGGACGATTCCTACGAGCAGTACTTC. Translating gives CATSSSIADDSYEQYF. The V gene is TRBV15, the J gene TRBJ2-7, with D perhaps matching TRBD2 (6 bases). The CDR3 runs to 16 residues. V was cut by 3 bases and J by 1 base, with 16 bases left in between. Germline values: CDR1 LNHNV, CDR2 YYDKDF (reference sequence).

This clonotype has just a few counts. CDR3 nucleotides: TGTGCCACCAGCCGGGGGGCACTAGTTCGGGACAATGAGCAGTTCTTC. This encodes CATSRGALVRDNEQFF. V is TRBV15 and J is TRBJ2-1, with D tentatively TRBD2 (7 bases). V lost 5 bases and J lost 5, with 19 bases in between. This CDR3 has 16 residues. The germline gives CDR1 LNHNV, CDR2 YYDKDF (reference sequence).